This T cell receptor beta chain was obtained from a study of blood T cells in healthy people across ages. PCR was performed a second time for roughly 7 to 12 cycles using a sample-barcoded 5' primer and a J-beta primer mix. TCRdb used MiXCR to reprocess the 5' RACE reads, holding one entry per CDR3 protein. The data contain about 640,000 distinct CDR3 sequences, 25% to 35% of them singletons. Looked up from germline, CDR1 is MNHEY and CDR2 is SVGAGI. The CDR3 is 15 residues long. About this clonotype itself: Given a much more abundant clone one base away, this may be a read error.

V gene TRBV6-5 combines with J gene TRBJ2-5; D call uncertain. The J call is uncertain, as TRBJ2-4 better fits the DNA end. Sequencing input: blood. The TCR comes from a woman of 80 years or more in good health. The CDR3 is CAGSYSRQDKNIQYF. The CDR3 DNA follows: TGTGCCGGCAGTTACTCTAGGCAGGACAAAAACATTCAGTACTTC.